This is a list of T cell receptor beta chains from one sample in a study of blood T cell repertoires in COVID-19. Profiled with immunoSEQ multiplex PCR; TCRdb holds only in-frame clones, not every one. The data contain fewer than 250,000 clones, 75% to 85% of them singletons. The source material was peripheral blood. The receptors come from a woman aged 70 to 79 with acute or convalescent COVID-19. Each CDR3 is given with its conserved first and last residue. The order of the fields is clone size, D gene, J gene, V gene, CDR3 protein, CDR3 DNA. A D gene is named only where the DNA matches it firmly. Not all rows give a size; the values are once, few, many and, for expanded clones, a class.

. . TRBJ2-5 TRBV20-1 CSASIYTTGQETQYF TGCAGTGCTAGTATATACACCACGGGGCAAGAGACCCAGTACTTC
. . TRBJ1-2 TRBV7-2 CASSPRVRYGYTF TGTGCCAGCAGCCCGAGGGTCCGCTATGGCTACACCTTC
. . TRBJ1-5 TRBV7-9 CASSSAGYSNQPQHF TGTGCCAGCAGCTCCGCGGGCTATAGCAATCAGCCCCAGCATTTT
. . TRBJ1-4 TRBV19 CASRGGEKLFF TGTGCCAGTAGGGGGGGTGAAAAACTGTTTTTT
once . TRBJ1-2 TRBV18 CASSPSHPGVRDGYTF TGTGCCAGCTCACCGAGTCATCCAGGGGTTAGGGATGGCTACACCTTC
few TRBD2 TRBJ2-7 TRBV5-4 CASSLGLAGARSYEQYF TGTGCCAGCAGTCTGGGACTAGCGGGGGCCCGTTCCTACGAGCAGTACTTC
. . TRBJ1-1 TRBV29-1 CSVEPLGQGNTEAFF TGCAGCGTTGAACCCTTAGGGCAGGGAAACACTGAAGCTTTCTTT
. . TRBJ1-1 TRBV10-3 CAISGQTGNTEAFF TGTGCCATCAGTGGACAGACGGGGAACACTGAAGCTTTCTTT
. . TRBJ1-3 TRBV7-8 CASSLGRQVRGNTIYF TGTGCCAGCAGCTTAGGTCGACAGGTCCGAGGAAACACCATATATTTT
. TRBD1 TRBJ1-1 TRBV18 CASSPLAGTVNTEAFF TGTGCCAGCTCACCACTGGCAGGGACAGTGAACACTGAAGCTTTCTTT
. . TRBJ1-1 TRBV3-1/TRBV3-2 CASSPSTGNTEAFF TGTGCCAGCAGCCCCTCTACAGGGAACACTGAAGCTTTCTTT
. TRBD1 TRBJ2-7 TRBV6-5 CASRLGGTGAEQYF TGTGCCAGCAGACTAGGGGGGACAGGGGCCGAGCAGTACTTC
few TRBD2 TRBJ2-2 TRBV7-7 CASSRSGAYTGELFF TGTGCCAGCAGCCGCAGCGGGGCTTACACCGGGGAGCTGTTTTTT
once . TRBJ1-4 TRBV4-3 CASSQDVGGNEKLFF TGCGCCAGCAGCCAAGATGTGGGCGGGAATGAAAAACTGTTTTTT
. TRBD2 TRBJ2-7 TRBV12-5 CASASGGYEQYF TGTGCTAGTGCCTCGGGGGGTTACGAGCAGTACTTC
. TRBD1 TRBJ1-1 TRBV30 CAWSNQGGTEAFF TGTGCCTGGAGTAATCAGGGGGGTACTGAAGCTTTCTTT
. . TRBJ1-2 TRBV6-2/TRBV6-3 CASSYDLGSLSYGYTF TGTGCCAGCAGTTATGACCTCGGGAGCTTGTCCTATGGCTACACCTTC
. TRBD1 TRBJ1-1 TRBV14 CASSSDRFRAFF TGTGCCAGCAGTTCGGACAGGTTTCGGGCTTTCTTT
. . TRBJ1-4 TRBV7-2 CASSLVEGIREKLFF TGTGCCAGCAGCTTAGTGGAGGGTATACGTGAAAAACTGTTTTTT
. TRBD1 TRBJ1-2 TRBV9 CASSVQGATGGYGYTF TGTGCCAGCAGCGTACAGGGGGCGACCGGGGGATATGGCTACACCTTC
. . TRBJ1-3 TRBV6-6 CASGRPGSGNTIYF TGTGCCAGCGGACGTCCAGGGTCTGGAAACACCATATATTTT
. TRBD1 TRBJ1-1 TRBV7-2 CASSTDRVGEAFF TGTGCCAGCAGCACTGACAGGGTAGGTGAAGCTTTCTTT
. TRBD2 TRBJ2-5 TRBV7-6 CASSLYAGGRSETQYF TGTGCCAGCAGCTTGTATGCGGGGGGGCGATCAGAGACCCAGTACTTC
. TRBD2 TRBJ2-3 TRBV5-1 CASSSGGLSDTQYF TGCGCCAGCAGTTCGGGGGGGCTTTCAGATACGCAGTATTTT
once TRBD1 TRBJ1-2 TRBV14 CASSPLRTGVPYGYTF TGTGCCAGCAGCCCTCTCCGGACAGGAGTACCCTATGGCTACACCTTC
. TRBD1 TRBJ1-1 TRBV6-5 CASRKAGGENTEAFF TGTGCCAGCAGAAAAGCAGGGGGCGAGAACACTGAAGCTTTCTTT
. . TRBJ1-2 TRBV28 CASYSGGGHGYTF TGTGCCAGTTACTCTGGGGGCGGTCATGGCTACACCTTC
. TRBD1 TRBJ1-2 TRBV6-5 CASDPTGGGYGYTF TGTGCCTCCGACCCCACAGGGGGCGGGTATGGCTACACCTTC
. . TRBJ1-1 TRBV4-3 CASSQDLTLEAFF TGCGCCAGCAGCCAAGATCTAACGTTAGAAGCTTTCTTT
. TRBD1 TRBJ1-4 TRBV24-1 CATSMTGEGEKLFF TGTGCCACCAGTATGACAGGGGAGGGGGAAAAACTGTTTTTT
. TRBD2 TRBJ2-3 TRBV5-1 CASGREGDTQYF TGCGCCAGCGGGCGGGAGGGTGATACGCAGTATTTT
. . TRBJ2-1 TRBV2 CASRLSVNEQFF TGTGCCAGCAGGCTTAGTGTCAATGAGCAGTTCTTC
. . TRBJ1-3 TRBV5-1 CASSSDSISGNTIYF TGCGCCAGCAGCTCTGACAGCATCTCTGGAAACACCATATATTTT
. TRBD1 TRBJ1-1 TRBV5-1 CASSLFGQGLNTEAFF TGCGCCAGCAGCCTGTTTGGACAGGGGCTGAACACTGAAGCTTTCTTT
. . TRBJ2-4 TRBV5-1 CASSLETGKNIQYF TGCGCCAGCAGCTTGGAAACAGGGAAAAACATTCAGTACTTC
. . TRBJ1-2 TRBV7-2 CASSLVPTSNYGYTF TGTGCCAGCAGCTTAGTGCCAACTTCTAACTATGGCTACACCTTC